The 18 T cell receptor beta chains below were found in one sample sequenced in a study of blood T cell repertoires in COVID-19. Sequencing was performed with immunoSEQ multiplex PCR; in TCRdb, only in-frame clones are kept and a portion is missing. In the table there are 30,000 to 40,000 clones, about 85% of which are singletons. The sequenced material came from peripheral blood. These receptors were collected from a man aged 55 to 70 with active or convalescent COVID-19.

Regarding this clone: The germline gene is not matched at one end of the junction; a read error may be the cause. The chain's CDR3 is CATSRVPFLIGTDTQYF. CDR3 DNA sequence: TGTGCCACCAGTAGAGTTCCCTTTCTTATAGGCACAGATACGCAGTATTTT. The V call is TRBV15, the J call TRBJ2-3; D uncertain. Germline V CDR1 and CDR2: LNHNV, YYDKDF (reference sequence). This CDR3 has 17 amino acids.

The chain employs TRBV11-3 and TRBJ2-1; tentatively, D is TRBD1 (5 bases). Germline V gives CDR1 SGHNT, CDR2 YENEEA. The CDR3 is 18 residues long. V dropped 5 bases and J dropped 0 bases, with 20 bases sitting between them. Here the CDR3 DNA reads TGTGCCAGCAGCCCATCTTTTCCAGGGCGTAGCTCCTACAATGAGCAGTTCTTC. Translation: CASSPSFPGRSSYNEQFF.

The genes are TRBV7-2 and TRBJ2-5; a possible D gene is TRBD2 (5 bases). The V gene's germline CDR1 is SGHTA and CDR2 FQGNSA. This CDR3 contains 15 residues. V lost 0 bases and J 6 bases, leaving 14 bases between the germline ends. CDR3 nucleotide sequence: TGTGCCAGCAGCTTAGCAGGCTCCCCCGGGAAGACCCAGTACTTC. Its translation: CASSLAGSPGKTQYF.

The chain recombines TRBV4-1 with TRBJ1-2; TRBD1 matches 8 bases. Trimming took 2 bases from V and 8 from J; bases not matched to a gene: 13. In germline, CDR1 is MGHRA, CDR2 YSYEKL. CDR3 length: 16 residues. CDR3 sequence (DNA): TGCGCCAGCAGCCAAAAAGGACAGGGACCCTTGGGAGGCTACACCTTC. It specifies CASSQKGQGPLGGYTF.

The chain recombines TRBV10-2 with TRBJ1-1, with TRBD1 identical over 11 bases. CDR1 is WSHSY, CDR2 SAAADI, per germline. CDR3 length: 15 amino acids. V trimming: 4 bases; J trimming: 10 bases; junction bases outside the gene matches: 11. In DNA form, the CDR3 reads TGCGCCAGCAGTGCGCGCGGAACCGGGACAGGGGGAGCTTTCTTT. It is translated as CASSARGTGTGGAFF.

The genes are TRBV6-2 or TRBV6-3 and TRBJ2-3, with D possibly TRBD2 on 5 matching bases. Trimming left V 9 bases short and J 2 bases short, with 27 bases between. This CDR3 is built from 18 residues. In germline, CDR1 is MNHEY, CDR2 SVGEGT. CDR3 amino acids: CARSVPVKASGNTDTQYF. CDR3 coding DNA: TGTGCCAGAAGTGTCCCCGTGAAAGCCAGCGGTAACACAGATACGCAGTATTTT.

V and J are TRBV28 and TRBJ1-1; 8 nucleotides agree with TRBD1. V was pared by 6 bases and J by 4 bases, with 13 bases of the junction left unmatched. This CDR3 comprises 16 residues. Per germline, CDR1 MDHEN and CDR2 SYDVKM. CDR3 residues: CASSLDRGHPRTEAFF. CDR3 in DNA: TGTGCCAGCAGCCTCGACAGGGGCCACCCCCGCACTGAAGCTTTCTTT. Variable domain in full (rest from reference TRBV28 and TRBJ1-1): DVKVTQSSRYLVKRTGEKVFLECVQDMDHENMFWYRQDPGLGLRLIYFSYDVKMKEKGDIPEGYSVSREKKERFSLILESASTNQTSMYLCASSLDRGHPRTEAFFGQGTRLTVV.

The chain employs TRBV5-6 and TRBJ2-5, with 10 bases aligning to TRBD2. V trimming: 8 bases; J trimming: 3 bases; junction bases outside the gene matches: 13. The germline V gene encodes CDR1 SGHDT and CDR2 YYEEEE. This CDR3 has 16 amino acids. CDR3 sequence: CARKHRRLAGEETQYF. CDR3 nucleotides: TGTGCCAGGAAACATCGGAGGCTAGCGGGAGAAGAGACCCAGTACTTC.

CDR3 DNA sequence: TGCGCCAGCAGCCCAGGAAAGGATACGCAGTATTTT. Its protein product is CASSPGKDTQYF. The chain carries TRBV5-1 and TRBJ2-3; no firm D call. V was shortened by 4 bases and J by 6 bases, with 9 bases between the two germline ends. The CDR3 has 12 amino acids. The germline V gene has CDR1 SGHRS and CDR2 YFSETQ.

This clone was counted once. CDR3 residues: CASTPLSGNTIYF. The DNA of the CDR3 is TGTGCCAGCACCCCCCTCTCTGGAAACACCATATATTTT. The J gene is TRBJ1-3, the V gene TRBV6-4; D ambiguous. V was pared by 7 bases and J by 0 bases, with 7 bases between. Per germline, CDR1 MRHNA and CDR2 SNTAGT. The CDR3 has 13 amino acids.

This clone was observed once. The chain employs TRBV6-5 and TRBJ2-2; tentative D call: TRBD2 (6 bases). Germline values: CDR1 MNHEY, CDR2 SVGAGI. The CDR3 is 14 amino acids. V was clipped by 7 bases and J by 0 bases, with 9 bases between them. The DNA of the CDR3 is TGTGCCAGCACGGAGGGAGCGAACACCGGGGAGCTGTTTTTT. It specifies CASTEGANTGELFF.

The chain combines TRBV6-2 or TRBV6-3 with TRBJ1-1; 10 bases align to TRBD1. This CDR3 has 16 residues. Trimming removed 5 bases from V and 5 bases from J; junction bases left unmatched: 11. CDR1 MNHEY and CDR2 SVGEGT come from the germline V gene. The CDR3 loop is CASSTLGQGRGTEAFF. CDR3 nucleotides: TGTGCCAGCAGTACACTGGGACAGGGGAGAGGTACTGAAGCTTTCTTT.

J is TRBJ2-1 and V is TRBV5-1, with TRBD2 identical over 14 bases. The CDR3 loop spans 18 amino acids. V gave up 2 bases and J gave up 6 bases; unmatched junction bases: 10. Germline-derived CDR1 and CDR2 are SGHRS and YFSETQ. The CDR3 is CASSLTTSGRVVGNEQFF. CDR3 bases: TGCGCCAGCAGCTTAACGACTAGCGGGAGGGTTGTAGGCAATGAGCAGTTCTTC.

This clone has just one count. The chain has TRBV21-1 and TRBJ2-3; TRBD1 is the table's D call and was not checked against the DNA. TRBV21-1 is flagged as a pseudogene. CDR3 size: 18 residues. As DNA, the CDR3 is TGTGCCAGCAGCAACTTTGGTGGGACAGGGAGCTTAAGAGATACGCAGTATTTT. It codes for CASSNFGGTGSLRDTQYF.

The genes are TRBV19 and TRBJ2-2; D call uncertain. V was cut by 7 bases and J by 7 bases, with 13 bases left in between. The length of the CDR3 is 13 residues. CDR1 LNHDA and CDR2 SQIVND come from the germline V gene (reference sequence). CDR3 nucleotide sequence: TGTGCCAGTACGGTTCTGTTTGGCGGGGAGCTGTTTTTT. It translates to CASTVLFGGELFF. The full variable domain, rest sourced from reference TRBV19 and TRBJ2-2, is DGGITQSPKYLFRKEGQNVTLSCEQNLNHDAMYWYRQDPGQGLRLIYYSQIVNDFQKGDIAEGYSVSREKKESFPLTVTSAQKNPTAFYLCASTVLFGGELFFGEGSRLTVL.

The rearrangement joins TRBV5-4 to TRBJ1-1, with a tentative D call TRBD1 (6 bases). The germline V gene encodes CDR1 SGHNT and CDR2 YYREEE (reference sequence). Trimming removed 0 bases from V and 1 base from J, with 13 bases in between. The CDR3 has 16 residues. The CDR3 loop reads CASSLGAGATNTEAFF. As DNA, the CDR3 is TGTGCCAGCAGCTTGGGGGCAGGGGCGACGAACACTGAAGCTTTCTTT.

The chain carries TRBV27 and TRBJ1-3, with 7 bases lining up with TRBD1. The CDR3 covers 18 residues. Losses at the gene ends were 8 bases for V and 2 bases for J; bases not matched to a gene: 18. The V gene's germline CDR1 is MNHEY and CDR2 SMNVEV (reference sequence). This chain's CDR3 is CASPGGGMKGRTGNTIYF. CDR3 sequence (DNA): TGTGCCAGCCCAGGGGGTGGTATGAAGGGCAGGACTGGAAACACCATATATTTT.

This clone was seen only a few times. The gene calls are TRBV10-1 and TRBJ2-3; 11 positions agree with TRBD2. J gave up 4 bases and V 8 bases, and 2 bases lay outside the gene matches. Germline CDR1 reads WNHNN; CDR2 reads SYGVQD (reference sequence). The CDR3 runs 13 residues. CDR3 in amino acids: CASALAGADTQYF. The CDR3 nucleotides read TGCGCCAGCGCACTAGCGGGAGCAGATACGCAGTATTTT.